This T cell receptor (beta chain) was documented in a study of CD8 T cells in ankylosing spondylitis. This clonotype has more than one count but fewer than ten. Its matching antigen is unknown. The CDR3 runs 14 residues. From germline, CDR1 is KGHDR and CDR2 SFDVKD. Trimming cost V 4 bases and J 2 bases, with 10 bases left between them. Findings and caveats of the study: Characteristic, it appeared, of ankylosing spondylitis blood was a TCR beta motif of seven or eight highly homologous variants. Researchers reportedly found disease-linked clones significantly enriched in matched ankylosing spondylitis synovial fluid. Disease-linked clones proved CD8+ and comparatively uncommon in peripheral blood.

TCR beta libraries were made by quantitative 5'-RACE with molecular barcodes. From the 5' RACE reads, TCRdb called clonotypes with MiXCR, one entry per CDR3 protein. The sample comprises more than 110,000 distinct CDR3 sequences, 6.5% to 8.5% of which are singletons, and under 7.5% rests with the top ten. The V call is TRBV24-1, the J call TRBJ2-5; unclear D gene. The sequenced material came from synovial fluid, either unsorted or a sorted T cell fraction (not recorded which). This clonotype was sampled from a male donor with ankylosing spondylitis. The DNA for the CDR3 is TGTGCCACCAGTGACCCAGACGGACAAGAGACCCAGTACTTC. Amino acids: CATSDPDGQETQYF.